This T cell receptor (beta chain) was retrieved from a study of T cell changes during pregnancy in multiple sclerosis. This table comes from immunoSEQ multiplex PCR, and its TCRdb copy is limited to in-frame clones, with some not included. This table holds some 50,000 clones, 92% found once. The CDR3 sequence is 15 residues long. Per the germline V gene, CDR1 is MGHRA and CDR2 is YSYEKL. Trimming at V came to 1 base and at J to 3 bases, leaving 3 bases not matched to a gene. The genes are TRBV4-1 and TRBJ2-5; TRBD1 agrees at 9 bases. Source: CD4+ T cells from peripheral blood mononuclear cells, taken in the second trimester of pregnancy. This TCR derives from a female donor with multiple sclerosis, enrolled in a pregnancy study. CDR3 amino acids: CASSQGWTGEETQYF. CDR3 nucleotide sequence: TGCGCCAGCAGCCAAGGGTGGACAGGGGAAGAGACCCAGTACTTC.